This T cell receptor beta chain was recorded in a study of cytomegalovirus exposure and HLA in healthy donors. The CDR3 runs to 13 residues. Germline-derived CDR1 and CDR2 are MNHNS and SASEGT. V was shortened by 2 bases and J by 8 bases, with 12 bases between the two germline ends. Sequencing used immunoSEQ multiplex PCR; TCRdb keeps in-frame clones, though not all of them. The sample includes under 250,000 clones, approximately 84% of them seen just once. Concerning this clone: What it binds is not known.

Findings and caveats of the study: While the bulk of TCR sequences proved rare, some public TCRs turned up in many donors.

The TCR comes from a man aged 18 to 35 in good health and CMV-seropositive. The specimen sequenced was PBMCs. This sequence joins TRBV6-1 and TRBJ1-2, with D possibly TRBD1 on 5 matching bases. DNA for the CDR3: TGTGCCAGCAGTGAATCGGGGGAAGGGGGCTACACCTTC. It is translated as CASSESGEGGYTF.